This TCR beta chain was profiled in a study of blood T cell repertoires in COVID-19. This CDR3 has 16 amino acids. V lost 2 bases and J 0 bases, leaving 11 bases between the germline ends. Germline CDR1 reads MDHEN; CDR2 reads SYDVKM. Sequencing used immunoSEQ multiplex PCR; TCRdb keeps in-frame clones, though not all of them. The sample records tens of thousands of clones, 85% to 90% being singletons. This clone came up once. The origin of this receptor is a young man with active or convalescent COVID-19. The chain employs TRBV28 and TRBJ2-1, with D possibly matching TRBD1 (5 bases). The sequencing sample was made of peripheral blood. The CDR3 DNA sequence: TGTGCCAGCAGTTTAAAGGGGCTAAGCTCCTACAATGAGCAGTTCTTC. This codes for CASSLKGLSSYNEQFF.